This T cell receptor beta chain was identified in a study of sequential checkpoint blockade in melanoma. Per germline, CDR1 SGDLS and CDR2 YYNGEE. The CDR3 has 15 residues. Losses at the gene ends were 6 bases for V and 1 base for J; bases not matched to a gene: 5. Noted treatment: randomized to nivolumab then ipilimumab (arm A) or the reverse (arm B). Here immunoSEQ multiplex PCR was the method, and the copy in TCRdb shows in-frame clones only, minus some. The data hold 13,000 to 15,000 clones, with around 70% observed a single time. The material sequenced was CD8+ T cells sorted from blood (inferred from file names), taken from a patient given nivolumab and ipilimumab in sequence. The chain employs TRBV9 and TRBJ2-1; 9 positions agree with TRBD2. The receptor was derived from a human donor with melanoma. Here the CDR3 DNA reads TGTGCCAGCACGTCTAGCGGGGATTCCTACAATGAGCAGTTCTTC. This encodes CASTSSGDSYNEQFF. Using reference TRBV9 and TRBJ2-1 for the parts outside the CDR3, the full variable domain is DSGVTQTPKHLITATGQRVTLRCSPRSGDLSVYWYQQSLDQGLQFLIQYYNGEERAKGNILERFSAQQFPDLHSELNLSSLELGDSALYFCASTSSGDSYNEQFFGPGTRLTVL.